Below, 3 T cell receptor beta chains from the same sample are listed, as sequenced in a study of blood T cell repertoires in COVID-19. Profiling relied on immunoSEQ multiplex PCR, and the TCRdb table lists in-frame clones only, not all of them. The sample consists of about 370,000 clones, roughly 90% of them appearing once. The sequenced sample was PBMCs or T cells enriched from blood (not recorded which). The receptor source for this set is a woman aged 25 to 39 who had recovered from COVID-19.

V and J are TRBV24-1 and TRBJ2-2, with TRBD1 matching 8 bases. With 5 bases clipped from V and 5 bases from J, the junction kept 6 bases outside the gene matches. This CDR3 spans 15 amino acids. CDR1 is KGHDR and CDR2 is SFDVKD in the germline V gene. The CDR3 DNA reads TGTGCCACCAGTGCCCGGACAGGGAGGACCGGGGAGCTGTTTTTT. The encoded protein is CATSARTGRTGELFF.

The genes are TRBV10-3 and TRBJ2-1; 8 bases are shared with TRBD1. V lost 10 bases, J lost 9 bases, and 8 bases stayed unmatched. This CDR3 has 12 amino acids. Germline-derived CDR1 and CDR2 are ENHRY and SYGVKD. CDR3 bases: TGTGCCACTGGACCCGACAGGGGTGAGCAGTTCTTC. It specifies CATGPDRGEQFF.

The chain joins TRBV30 to TRBJ2-7; possible D gene TRBD2, 6 bases. CDR3 length equals 11 residues. Germline assignment: CDR1 GTSNPN and CDR2 SVGIG (reference sequence). V lost 3 bases and J 4 bases, leaving 7 bases between the germline ends. As DNA, the CDR3 is TGTGCCTGGAGCCGGGAGTACGAGCAGTACTTC. The encoded protein is CAWSREYEQYF.